One T cell receptor beta chain is described in this entry. V was clipped by 8 bases and J by 7 bases; unmatched bases: 6. The germline V gene encodes CDR1 SEHNR and CDR2 FQNEAQ (reference sequence). The CDR3 has 14 residues. These data belong to a study of blood T cell repertoires in COVID-19. The wider study: Acute and convalescent COVID-19 samples came from the United States, Italy and Spain.

Authors' methods: Amplification of reference gene primers was used by the study to estimate nucleated cell counts. Some clones are missing from TCRdb's copy, which holds only in-frame ones; the method was immunoSEQ multiplex PCR. V, J and clone size reflect that table, while D and trimming were determined from the DNA. This sample yields around 50,000 clones, of which over 85% are seen a single time; around 19% belongs to the top ten. The sequence derives from a man aged 65 to 85 with active COVID-19. The sequenced material came from peripheral blood. V is TRBV7-9 and J is TRBJ1-4; 11 positions agree with TRBD1. CDR3 DNA: TGTGCCAGCTCCAAGGGACAGGGGGTTGAAAAACTGTTTTTT. As protein: CASSKGQGVEKLFF.